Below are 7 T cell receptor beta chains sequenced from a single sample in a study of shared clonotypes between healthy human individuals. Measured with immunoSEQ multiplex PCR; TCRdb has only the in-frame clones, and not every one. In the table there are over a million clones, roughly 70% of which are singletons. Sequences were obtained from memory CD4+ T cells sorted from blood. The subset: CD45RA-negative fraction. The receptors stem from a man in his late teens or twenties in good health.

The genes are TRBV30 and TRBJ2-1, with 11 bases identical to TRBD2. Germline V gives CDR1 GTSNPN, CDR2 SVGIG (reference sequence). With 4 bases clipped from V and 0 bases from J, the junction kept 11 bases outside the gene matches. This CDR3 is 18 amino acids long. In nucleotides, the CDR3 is TGTGCCTGGAACTTCGGGACTAGCGGCTTTAGCTCCTACAATGAGCAGTTCTTC. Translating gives CAWNFGTSGFSSYNEQFF.

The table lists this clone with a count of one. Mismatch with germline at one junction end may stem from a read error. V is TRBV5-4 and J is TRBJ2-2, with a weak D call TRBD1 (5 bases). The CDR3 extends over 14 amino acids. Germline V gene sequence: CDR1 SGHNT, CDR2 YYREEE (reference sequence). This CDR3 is CVSSLGQQTGELFF. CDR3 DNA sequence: TGTGTCAGCAGCTTGGGGCAGCAAACCGGGGAGCTGTTTTTT. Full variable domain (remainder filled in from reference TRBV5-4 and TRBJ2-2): ETGVTQSPTHLIKTRGQQVTLRCSSQSGHNTVSWYQQALGQGPQFIFQYYREEENGRGNFPPRFSGLQFPNYSSELNVNALELDDSALYLCVSSLGQQTGELFFGEGSRLTVL.

CDR3: CASSLRVAEQFF. The CDR3 DNA follows: TGTGCCAGCAGCTTACGCGTGGCTGAGCAGTTCTTC. The rearrangement links TRBV11-2 to TRBJ2-1; no firm D call. Trimming shortened V by 2 bases and J by 9 bases, and 8 bases separated the two germline ends. Germline assignment: CDR1 SGHAT and CDR2 FQNNGV. This CDR3 comprises 12 residues.

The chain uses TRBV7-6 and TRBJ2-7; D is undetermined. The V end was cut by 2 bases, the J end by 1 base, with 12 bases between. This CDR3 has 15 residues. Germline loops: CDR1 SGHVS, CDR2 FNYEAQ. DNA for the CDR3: TGTGCCAGCAGCTTAAGCGCGGTCCTTTCCTACGAGCAGTACTTC. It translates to CASSLSAVLSYEQYF.

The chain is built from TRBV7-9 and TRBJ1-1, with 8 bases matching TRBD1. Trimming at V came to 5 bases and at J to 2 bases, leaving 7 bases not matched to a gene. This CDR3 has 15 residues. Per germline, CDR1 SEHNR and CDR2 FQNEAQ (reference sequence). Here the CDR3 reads CASSPGDRSNTEAFF. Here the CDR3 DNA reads TGTGCCAGCAGCCCGGGGGACAGGAGTAACACTGAAGCTTTCTTT.

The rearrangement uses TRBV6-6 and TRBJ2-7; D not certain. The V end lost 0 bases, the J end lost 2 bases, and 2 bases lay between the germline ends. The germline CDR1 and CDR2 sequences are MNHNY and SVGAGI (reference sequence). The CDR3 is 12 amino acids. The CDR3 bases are TGTGCCAGCAGTTACTCTCCCTACGAGCAGTACTTC. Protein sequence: CASSYSPYEQYF.

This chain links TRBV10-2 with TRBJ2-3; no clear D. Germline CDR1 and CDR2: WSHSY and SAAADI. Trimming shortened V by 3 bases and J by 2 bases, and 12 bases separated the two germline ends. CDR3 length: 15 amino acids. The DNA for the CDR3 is TGCGCCAGCAGTGATGGTCGAACCTACACAGATACGCAGTATTTT. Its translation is CASSDGRTYTDTQYF.